The following is a T cell receptor (beta chain) sequence with its context. TCRdb keeps only in-frame clones here, not all; method: immunoSEQ multiplex PCR. Of tens of thousands of clones listed, just under 85% are singletons. The data stem from a study of blood T cell repertoires in COVID-19. Per germline, CDR1 MDHEN and CDR2 SYDVKM. The CDR3 spans 16 residues. V lost 8 bases to trimming and J lost 4 bases; unmatched junction nucleotides: 12. The material sequenced was peripheral blood. The source is a man over 45 with acute or convalescent COVID-19. The chain links TRBV28 to TRBJ2-2; 8 bases fit TRBD1. In DNA, the CDR3 is TGTGCCAGCTTCCCCGGCGGACAGGGTGCCACCGGGGAGCTGTTTTTT. Encoded protein: CASFPGGQGATGELFF.